The 27 T cell receptor beta chains below were found in one sample sequenced in a study of blood T cell repertoires in COVID-19. Using immunoSEQ multiplex PCR, the repertoire was profiled, and TCRdb retains in-frame clones only, with some absent. The sample shows roughly 220,000 clones, roughly 88% of them seen only once. The sequenced sample was peripheral blood. These receptors were obtained from a man aged 30-40 years who had recovered from COVID-19.

The chain joins TRBV10-3 to TRBJ1-3, with D possibly TRBD1 on 6 matching bases. The CDR3 extends over 14 amino acids. V dropped 2 bases and J dropped 2 bases, with 7 bases sitting between them. From germline, CDR1 is ENHRY and CDR2 SYGVKD. The CDR3 loop is CAISETGTGNTIYF. DNA for the CDR3: TGTGCCATCAGTGAGACAGGGACTGGAAACACCATATATTTT.

V usage is TRBV5-8 and J usage is TRBJ1-1, with D tentatively TRBD1 (5 bases). Deletions cut 4 bases from V and 6 bases from J, with 16 bases between. There are 14 residues in the CDR3. Germline values: CDR1 SGHTS, CDR2 YDEGEE. The CDR3 sequence is CASSPWGGKAEAFF. In DNA form, the CDR3 reads TGTGCCAGCAGCCCCTGGGGGGGAAAGGCTGAAGCTTTCTTT. Full variable domain (missing parts from reference TRBV5-8 and TRBJ1-1): EAGVTQSPTHLIKTRGQQATLRCSPISGHTSVYWYQQALGLGLQFLLWYDEGEERNRGNFPPRFSGRQFPNYSSELNVNALELEDSALYLCASSPWGGKAEAFFGQGTRLTVV.

This clone was picked up one time. The chain couples TRBV5-1 to TRBJ2-7; weak D call: TRBD1 (7 bases). Germline loops: CDR1 SGHRS, CDR2 YFSETQ. V dropped 4 bases and J dropped 6 bases, with 14 bases sitting between them. This CDR3 has 13 residues. CDR3 in DNA: TGCGCCAGCAGCGGGCAGGGGGGACGCGAGCAGTACTTC. It translates to CASSGQGGREQYF.

The rearrangement uses TRBV6-1 and TRBJ2-7, with 7 bases fitting TRBD1. V dropped 1 base and J dropped 9; count of bases not matched to a gene: 15. Germline CDR1 MNHNS, CDR2 SASEGT. The CDR3 has 16 amino acids. The CDR3 spells CASSEEIRTGVFGQYF. CDR3 DNA sequence: TGTGCCAGCAGTGAAGAAATTAGGACAGGCGTTTTCGGGCAGTACTTC.

The chain joins TRBV5-5 to TRBJ2-7; 8 bases agree with TRBD1. The CDR3 sequence is 16 residues long. From germline, CDR1 is SGHKS and CDR2 YYEKEE (reference sequence). V was pared by 0 bases and J by 2 bases, with 7 bases of the junction left unmatched. The CDR3 spells CASSLARDRGAYEQYF. CDR3 coding DNA: TGTGCCAGCAGCTTGGCCCGTGACAGGGGCGCCTACGAGCAGTACTTC. Based on the CDR3 plus reference TRBV5-5 and TRBJ2-7, the full variable domain is DAGVTQSPTHLIKTRGQQVTLRCSPISGHKSVSWYQQVLGQGPQFIFQYYEKEERGRGNFPDRFSARQFPNYSSELNVNALLLGDSALYLCASSLARDRGAYEQYFGPGTRLTVT.

As for this clone: A much larger clonotype is one base distant, so this may be a read error. Different DNA sequences within this sample yield the same CDR3. The V call is TRBV15, the J call TRBJ1-5, with 7 bases lining up with TRBD1. The V gene's germline CDR1 is LNHNV and CDR2 YYDKDF (reference sequence). The CDR3 loop spans 14 amino acids. The CDR3 DNA is TGCGCCACCAGCAGAGGACAGGGCAATCAGCCCCAGCATTTT. As protein: CATSRGQGNQPQHF. Looking up the rest from reference TRBV15 and TRBJ1-5 gives the full variable domain: DAMVIQNPRYQVTQFGKPVTLSCSQTLNHNVMYWYQQKSSQAPKLLFHYYDKDFNNEADTPDNFQSRRPNTSFCFLDIRSPGLGDTAMYLCATSRGQGNQPQHFGDGTRLSIL.

This clone was seen once. The V and J genes are TRBV19 and TRBJ2-5; no reliable D call. Germline CDR1 is LNHDA and CDR2 is SQIVND (reference sequence). CDR3 length: 14 residues. The ends were cut back, 3 bases at V and 0 bases at J, with 8 bases in the middle. The CDR3 spells CASSIGLYQETQYF. DNA of the CDR3: TGTGCCAGTAGTATTGGGCTTTACCAAGAGACCCAGTACTTC.

The count of this clone is one. The gene calls are TRBV7-6 and TRBJ2-7; 7 bases are shared with TRBD1. The CDR3 runs 15 residues. Germline V gene sequence: CDR1 SGHVS, CDR2 FNYEAQ. The junction had 9 bases not matched to a gene; V was cut back by 5 bases and J by 2 bases. In DNA, the CDR3 is TGTGCCAGCAGCCGACGACAGGGTCTAGCCTACGAGCAGTACTTC. Translating gives CASSRRQGLAYEQYF. Full variable domain (missing parts from reference TRBV7-6 and TRBJ2-7): GAGVSQSPRYKVTKRGQDVALRCDPISGHVSLYWYRQALGQGPEFLTYFNYEAQQDKSGLPNDRFSAERPEGSISTLTIQRTEQRDSAMYRCASSRRQGLAYEQYFGPGTRLTVT.

The chain has TRBV5-6 and TRBJ1-1; tentatively, D is TRBD1 (5 bases). Germline V CDR1 and CDR2: SGHDT, YYEEEE. The length of the CDR3 is 13 residues. V lost 5 bases, J lost 1 base, and 9 bases lay in between. The CDR3 sequence: CASRPQGNTEAFF. CDR3 bases: TGTGCCAGCAGACCCCAGGGGAACACTGAAGCTTTCTTT.

The chain uses TRBV29-1 and TRBJ1-3; D may be TRBD1 (6 bases). The CDR3 has 14 residues. Between the trimmed V and J ends, which lost 6 bases and 2 bases, there was a span of 14 bases. Germline V gene data show CDR1 as SQVTM and CDR2 as ANQGSEA. The CDR3 region has the DNA TGCAGCGTCGGGACGGGACAAGCTGGAAACACCATATATTTT. Residues: CSVGTGQAGNTIYF.

This sequence joins TRBV7-2 and TRBJ2-4, with D possibly TRBD2 on 6 matching bases. Germline CDR1 and CDR2: SGHTA and FQGNSA. The germline V and J ends were trimmed by 5 bases and 0 bases, with 11 bases remaining between them. This CDR3 is built from 15 residues. The CDR3 region is CASSHRGIAKNIQYF. CDR3 nucleotides: TGTGCCAGCAGCCATCGGGGGATAGCCAAAAACATTCAGTACTTC.

V usage is TRBV11-2 and J usage is TRBJ2-7, with 7 bases fitting TRBD1. The V segment lost 5 bases and the J segment 0 bases; nucleotides outside the gene matches: 7. This CDR3 comprises 15 residues. Germline lookup yields CDR1 SGHAT and CDR2 FQNNGV. The CDR3 DNA sequence: TGTGCCAGCAGCGCCCGACAGGGACACTCCTACGAGCAGTACTTC. Protein sequence: CASSARQGHSYEQYF.

The chain couples TRBV18 to TRBJ1-2, with 9 bases fitting TRBD1. CDR1 and CDR2 (germline): KGHSH, LQKENI. This CDR3 has 14 residues. V dropped 4 bases and J dropped 10; count of bases not matched to a gene: 10. DNA of the CDR3: TGTGCCAGCTCACAAGGGACAGGGTTCCGAGACTACACCTTC. This sequence encodes CASSQGTGFRDYTF.

The rearrangement links TRBV6-6 to TRBJ1-5, with TRBD1 matching 10 bases. The CDR3 is 16 amino acids. The germline V gene has CDR1 MNHNY and CDR2 SVGAGI (reference sequence). V shed 6 bases and J 5 bases; nucleotides not matched to a gene: 10. The CDR3 region is CASSLRDRGSDQPQHF. Written as DNA, the CDR3 is TGTGCCAGCAGCCTCCGGGACAGGGGCTCGGATCAGCCCCAGCATTTT.

J is TRBJ2-7 and V is TRBV6-5, with a possible D match to TRBD1 (6 bases). This CDR3 region has 13 residues. Trimming shortened V by 6 bases and J by 1 base, and 10 bases separated the two germline ends. The germline V gene encodes CDR1 MNHEY and CDR2 SVGAGI. The CDR3 bases are TGTGCCAGCAGCGACGGACAGTCCTACGAGCAGTACTTC. This sequence encodes CASSDGQSYEQYF.

The chain couples TRBV7-6 to TRBJ2-2; D possibly corresponds to TRBD1 (5 bases). Trimming took off 3 bases at V and 2 bases at J, with 16 bases between the two ends. Germline-derived CDR1 and CDR2 are SGHVS and FNYEAQ. This CDR3 comprises 17 residues. The CDR3 region has the DNA TGTGCCAGCAGCTTGACCTACTCAGGACACAACACCGGGGAGCTGTTTTTT. Amino acid sequence: CASSLTYSGHNTGELFF.

The V gene is TRBV12-3 or TRBV12-4, the J gene TRBJ2-7; D gene unclear. Trimming shortened V by 5 bases and J by 4 bases, and 6 bases separated the two germline ends. There are 11 residues in the CDR3. CDR3 DNA sequence: TGTGCCAGCAGTCTATTTTACGAGCAGTACTTC. It encodes CASSLFYEQYF.

The J gene is TRBJ2-7, the V gene TRBV5-1; 7 bases align to TRBD1. The CDR3 loop spans 14 amino acids. V lost 9 bases, J lost 7 bases, and 16 bases stayed unmatched. CDR1 is SGHRS, CDR2 YFSETQ, per germline. The CDR3 nucleotides are TGCGCCACCTCCGCCCGAGACAGGGAGAGTGAGCAGTACTTC. Its protein is CATSARDRESEQYF.

The chain has TRBV7-9 and TRBJ2-6, with D tentatively TRBD2 (5 bases). The V gene's germline CDR1 is SEHNR and CDR2 FQNEAQ (reference sequence). This CDR3 comprises 17 residues. Trimming pared 5 bases from V and 0 bases from J, leaving 14 bases between. CDR3 residues: CASSRWGVNSGANVLTF. In DNA form, the CDR3 reads TGTGCCAGCAGCCGATGGGGAGTGAACTCTGGGGCCAACGTCCTGACTTTC.

The gene calls are TRBV6-5 and TRBJ2-5, with D perhaps TRBD2 (5 bases). The germline V gene encodes CDR1 MNHEY and CDR2 SVGAGI. V was cut by 7 bases and J by 5 bases, with 11 bases left in between. The CDR3 is made up of 12 amino acids. CDR3 nucleotide sequence: TGTGCCAGCACCGGGTCGGGGGAGACCCAGTACTTC. As protein: CASTGSGETQYF.

The chain is built from TRBV11-3 and TRBJ2-5, with 8 nucleotides matching TRBD1. Germline V gives CDR1 SGHNT, CDR2 YENEEA. The V gene end was trimmed by 4 bases and the J gene end by 3 bases; junction bases not matched to a gene: 16. The CDR3 runs to 18 residues. CDR3 nucleotides: TGTGCCAGCAGCTCCCCCCCGGGACAGGCGGTGGCCGAAGAGACCCAGTACTTC. Translated, it gives CASSSPPGQAVAEETQYF.

The chain combines TRBV7-9 with TRBJ2-7, with D perhaps matching TRBD2 (6 bases). Deletions cut 5 bases from V and 1 base from J, with 15 bases between. CDR1 is SEHNR and CDR2 is FQNEAQ in the germline V gene (reference sequence). The CDR3 spans 15 residues. The CDR3 sequence: CASSLQRAGSYEQYF. The CDR3 DNA is TGTGCCAGCAGCCTTCAAAGGGCGGGATCCTACGAGCAGTACTTC.

This clone appeared a single time. V is TRBV19 and J is TRBJ1-2; 9 bases match TRBD1. The ends lost 3 bases at V and 5 bases at J; junction bases unmatched: 7. CDR3 size: 15 residues. Germline CDR1 LNHDA, CDR2 SQIVND (reference sequence). As DNA, the CDR3 is TGTGCCAGTAGTATGGGTACAGGGGGCATATATGGCTACACCTTC. It yields the protein CASSMGTGGIYGYTF.

The V call is TRBV2, the J call TRBJ2-3, with 7 bases matching TRBD2. CDR3 length: 15 amino acids. Trimming at V came to 5 bases and at J to 6 bases, leaving 11 bases not matched to a gene. CDR1 is SNHLY and CDR2 is FYNNEI in the germline V gene. In DNA form, the CDR3 reads TGTGCCAGCAGTAGCGGGACCATCATATCGGATACGCAGTATTTT. This codes for CASSSGTIISDTQYF.

The V call is TRBV3-1 (or the pseudogene TRBV3-2), the J call TRBJ2-4, with 11 positions matching TRBD1. V lost 4 bases and J lost 15; bases outside the gene matches: 8. In germline, CDR1 is LGHDT, CDR2 YNNKEL (reference sequence). The length of the CDR3 is 13 residues. The CDR3: CASSRTGGEERYF. CDR3 in DNA: TGTGCCAGCAGCCGGACAGGGGGCGAGGAGCGGTACTTC.

The chain joins TRBV3-1 (or the pseudogene TRBV3-2) to TRBJ1-4; possible D gene TRBD1, 6 bases. Trimming took 4 bases from V and 3 from J, leaving 12 bases between them. The CDR3 runs 15 residues. The V gene's germline CDR1 is LGHDT and CDR2 YNNKEL (reference sequence). DNA for the CDR3: TGTGCCAGCAGCCCTTGGGAGGGGGCTAATGAAAAACTGTTTTTT. It encodes CASSPWEGANEKLFF.

In this sample, this clone turned up once. V is TRBV7-2 and J is TRBJ1-4; a possible D gene is TRBD1 (6 bases). Trimming removed 6 bases at V and 5 bases at J, with 13 bases between. CDR1 and CDR2 (germline): SGHTA, FQGNSA. This CDR3 is 14 amino acids long. CDR3 in amino acids: CASRRDTTNEKLFF. In nucleotides, the CDR3 is TGTGCCAGCAGGAGGGACACCACAAATGAAAAACTGTTTTTT.